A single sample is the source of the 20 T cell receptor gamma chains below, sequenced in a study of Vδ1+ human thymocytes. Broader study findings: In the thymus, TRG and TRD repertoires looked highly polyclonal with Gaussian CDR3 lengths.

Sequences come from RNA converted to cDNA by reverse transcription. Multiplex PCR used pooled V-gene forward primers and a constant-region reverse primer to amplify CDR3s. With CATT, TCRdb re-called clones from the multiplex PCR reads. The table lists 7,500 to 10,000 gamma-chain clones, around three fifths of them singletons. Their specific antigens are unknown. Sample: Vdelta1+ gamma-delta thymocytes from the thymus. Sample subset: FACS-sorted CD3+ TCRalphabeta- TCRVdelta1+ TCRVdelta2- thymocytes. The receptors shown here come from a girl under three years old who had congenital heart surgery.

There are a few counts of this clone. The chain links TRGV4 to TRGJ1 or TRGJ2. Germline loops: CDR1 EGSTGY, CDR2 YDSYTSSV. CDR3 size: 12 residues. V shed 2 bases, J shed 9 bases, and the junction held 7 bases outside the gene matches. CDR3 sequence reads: CATWDVNCKKLF. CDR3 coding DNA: TGTGCCACCTGGGATGTAAATTGTAAGAAACTCTTT.

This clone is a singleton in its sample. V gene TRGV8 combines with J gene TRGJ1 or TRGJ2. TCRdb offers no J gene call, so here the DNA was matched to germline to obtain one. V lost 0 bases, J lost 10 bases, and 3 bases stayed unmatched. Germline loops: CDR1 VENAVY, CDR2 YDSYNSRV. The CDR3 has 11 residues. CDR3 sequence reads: CATWDRKKKLF. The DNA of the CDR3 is TGTGCCACCTGGGATAGGAAGAAGAAACTCTTT.

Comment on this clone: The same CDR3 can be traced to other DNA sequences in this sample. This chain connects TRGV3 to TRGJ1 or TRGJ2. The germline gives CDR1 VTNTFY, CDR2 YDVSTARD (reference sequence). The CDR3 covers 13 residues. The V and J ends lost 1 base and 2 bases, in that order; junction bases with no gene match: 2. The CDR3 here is CATWDRDYYKKLF. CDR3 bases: TGTGCCACCTGGGACAGAGATTATTATAAGAAACTCTTT.

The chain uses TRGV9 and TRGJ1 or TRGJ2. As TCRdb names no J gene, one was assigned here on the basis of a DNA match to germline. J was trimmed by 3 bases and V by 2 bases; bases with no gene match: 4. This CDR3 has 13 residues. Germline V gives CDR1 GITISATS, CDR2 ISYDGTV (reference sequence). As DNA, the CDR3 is TGTGCCTTGTGGGAGGACCCTTATTATAAGAAACTCTTT. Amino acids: CALWEDPYYKKLF.

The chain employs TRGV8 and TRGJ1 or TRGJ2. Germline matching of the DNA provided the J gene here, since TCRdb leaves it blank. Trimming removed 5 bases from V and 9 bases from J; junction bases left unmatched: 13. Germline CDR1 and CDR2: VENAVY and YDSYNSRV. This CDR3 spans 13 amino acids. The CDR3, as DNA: TGTGCCACCTGGGCCCCCCGCTGTCGTAAGAAACTCTTT. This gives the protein CATWAPRCRKKLF.

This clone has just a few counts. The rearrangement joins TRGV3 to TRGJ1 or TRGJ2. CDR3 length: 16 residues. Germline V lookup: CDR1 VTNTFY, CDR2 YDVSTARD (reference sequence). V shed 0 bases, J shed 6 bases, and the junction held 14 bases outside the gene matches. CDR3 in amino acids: CATWDRPNIIGYKKLF. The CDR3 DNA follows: TGTGCCACCTGGGACAGGCCAAATATTATCGGTTATAAGAAACTCTTT.

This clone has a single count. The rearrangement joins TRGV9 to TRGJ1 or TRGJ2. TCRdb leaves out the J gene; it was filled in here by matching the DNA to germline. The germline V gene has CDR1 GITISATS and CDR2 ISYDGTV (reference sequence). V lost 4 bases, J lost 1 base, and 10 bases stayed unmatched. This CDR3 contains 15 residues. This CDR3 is CALWEEDTNYYKKLF. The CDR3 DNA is TGTGCCTTGTGGGAAGAAGACACTAATTATTATAAGAAACTCTTT.

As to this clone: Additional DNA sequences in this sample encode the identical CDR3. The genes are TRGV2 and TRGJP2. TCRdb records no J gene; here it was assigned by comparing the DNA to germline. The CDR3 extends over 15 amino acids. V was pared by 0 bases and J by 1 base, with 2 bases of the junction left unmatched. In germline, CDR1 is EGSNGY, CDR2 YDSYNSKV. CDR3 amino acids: CATWDGRSSDWIKTF. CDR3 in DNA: TGTGCCACCTGGGACGGGCGTAGTAGTGATTGGATCAAGACGTTT.

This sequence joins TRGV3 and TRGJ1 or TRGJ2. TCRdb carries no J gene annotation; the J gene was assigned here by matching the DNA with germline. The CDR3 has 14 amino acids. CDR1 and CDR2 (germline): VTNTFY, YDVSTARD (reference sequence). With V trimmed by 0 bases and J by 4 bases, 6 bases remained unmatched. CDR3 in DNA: TGTGCCACCTGGGACAGGCCTGAATATTATAAGAAACTCTTT. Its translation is CATWDRPEYYKKLF.

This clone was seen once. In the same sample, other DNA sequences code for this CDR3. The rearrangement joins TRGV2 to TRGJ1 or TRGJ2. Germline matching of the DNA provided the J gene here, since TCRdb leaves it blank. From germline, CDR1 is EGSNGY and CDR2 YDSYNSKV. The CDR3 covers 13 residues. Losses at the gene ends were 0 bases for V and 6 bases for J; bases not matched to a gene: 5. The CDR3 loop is CATWDGPRYKKLF. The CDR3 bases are TGTGCCACCTGGGACGGGCCACGTTATAAGAAACTCTTT.

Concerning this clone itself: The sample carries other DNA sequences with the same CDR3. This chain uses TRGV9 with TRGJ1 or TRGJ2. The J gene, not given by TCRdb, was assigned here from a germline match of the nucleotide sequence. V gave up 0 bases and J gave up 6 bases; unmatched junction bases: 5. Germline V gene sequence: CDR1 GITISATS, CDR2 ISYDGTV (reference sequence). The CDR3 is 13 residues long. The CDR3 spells CALWEVPCYKKLF. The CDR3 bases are TGTGCCTTGTGGGAGGTGCCGTGTTATAAGAAACTCTTT.

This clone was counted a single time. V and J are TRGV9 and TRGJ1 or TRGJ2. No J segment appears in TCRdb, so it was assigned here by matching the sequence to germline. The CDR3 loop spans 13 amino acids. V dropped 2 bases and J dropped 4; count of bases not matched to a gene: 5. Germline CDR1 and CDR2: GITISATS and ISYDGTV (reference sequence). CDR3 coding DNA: TGTGCCTTGTGGGAGGCTACCTATTATAAGAAACTCTTT. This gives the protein CALWEATYYKKLF.

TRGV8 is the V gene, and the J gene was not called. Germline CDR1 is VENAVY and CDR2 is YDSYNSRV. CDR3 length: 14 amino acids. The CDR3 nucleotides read TGTGCCACCTGGGATATTAGGTCGCCCGCAAAGAATCTCTTT. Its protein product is CATWDIRSPAKNLF.

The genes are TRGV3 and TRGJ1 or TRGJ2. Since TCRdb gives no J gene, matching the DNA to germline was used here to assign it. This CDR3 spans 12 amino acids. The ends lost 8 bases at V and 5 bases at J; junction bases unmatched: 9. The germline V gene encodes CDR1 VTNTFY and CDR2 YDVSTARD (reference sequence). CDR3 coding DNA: TGTGCCACCTTGATCCCCAATTATAAGAAACTCTTT. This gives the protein CATLIPNYKKLF.

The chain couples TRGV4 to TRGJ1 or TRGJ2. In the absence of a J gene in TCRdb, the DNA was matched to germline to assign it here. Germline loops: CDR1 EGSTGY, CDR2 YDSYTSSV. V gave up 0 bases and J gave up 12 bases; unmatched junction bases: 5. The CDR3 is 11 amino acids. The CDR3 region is CATWDGPGKLF. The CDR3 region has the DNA TGTGCCACCTGGGATGGGCCCGGGAAACTCTTT.

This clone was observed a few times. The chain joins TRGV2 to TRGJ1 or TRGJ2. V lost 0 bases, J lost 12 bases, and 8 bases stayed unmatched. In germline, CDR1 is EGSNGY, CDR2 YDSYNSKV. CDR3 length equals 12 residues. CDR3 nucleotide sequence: TGTGCCACCTGGGACGGGCGTTTGGGGAAACTCTTT. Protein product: CATWDGRLGKLF.

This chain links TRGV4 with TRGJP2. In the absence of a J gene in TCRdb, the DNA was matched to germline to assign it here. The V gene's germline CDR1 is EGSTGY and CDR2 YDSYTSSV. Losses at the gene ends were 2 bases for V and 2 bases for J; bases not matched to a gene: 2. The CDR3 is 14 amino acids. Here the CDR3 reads CATWDASSDWIKTF. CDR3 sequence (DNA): TGTGCCACCTGGGATGCGAGTAGTGATTGGATCAAGACGTTT.

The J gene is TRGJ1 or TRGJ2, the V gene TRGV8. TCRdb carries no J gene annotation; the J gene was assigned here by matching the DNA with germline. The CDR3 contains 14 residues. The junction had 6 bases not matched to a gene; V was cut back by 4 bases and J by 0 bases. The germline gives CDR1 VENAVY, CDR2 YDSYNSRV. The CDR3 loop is CATWERQNYYKKLF. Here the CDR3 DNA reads TGTGCCACCTGGGAAAGGCAGAATTATTATAAGAAACTCTTT.

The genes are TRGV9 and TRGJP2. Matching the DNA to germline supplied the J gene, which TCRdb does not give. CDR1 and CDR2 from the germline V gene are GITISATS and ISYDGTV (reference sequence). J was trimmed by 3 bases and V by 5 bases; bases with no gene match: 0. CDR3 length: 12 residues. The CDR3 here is CALWGSDWIKTF. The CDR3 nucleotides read TGTGCCTTGTGGGGTAGTGATTGGATCAAGACGTTT.

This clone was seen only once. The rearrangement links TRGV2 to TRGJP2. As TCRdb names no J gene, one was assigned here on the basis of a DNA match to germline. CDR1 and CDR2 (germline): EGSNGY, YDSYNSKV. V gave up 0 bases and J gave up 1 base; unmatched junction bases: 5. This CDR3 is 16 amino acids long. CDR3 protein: CATWDGAVSSDWIKTF. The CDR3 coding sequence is TGTGCCACCTGGGACGGGGCCGTTAGTAGTGATTGGATCAAGACGTTT.